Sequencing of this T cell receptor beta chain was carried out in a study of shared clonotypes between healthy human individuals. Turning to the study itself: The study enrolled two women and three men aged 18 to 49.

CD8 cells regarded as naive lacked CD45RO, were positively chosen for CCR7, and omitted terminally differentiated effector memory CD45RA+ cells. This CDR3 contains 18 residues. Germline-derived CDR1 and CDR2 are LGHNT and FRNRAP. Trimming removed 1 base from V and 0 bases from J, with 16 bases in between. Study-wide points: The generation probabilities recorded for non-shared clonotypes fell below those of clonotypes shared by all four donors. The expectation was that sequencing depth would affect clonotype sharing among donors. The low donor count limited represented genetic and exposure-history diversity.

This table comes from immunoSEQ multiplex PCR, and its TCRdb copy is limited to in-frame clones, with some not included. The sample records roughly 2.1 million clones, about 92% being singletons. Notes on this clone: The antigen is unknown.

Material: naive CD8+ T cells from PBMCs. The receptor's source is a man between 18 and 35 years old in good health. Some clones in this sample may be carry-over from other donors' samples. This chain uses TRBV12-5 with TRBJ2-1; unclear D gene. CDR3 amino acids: CASGLEVGGMSSYNEQFF. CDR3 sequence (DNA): TGTGCTAGTGGTTTGGAGGTCGGTGGGATGAGCTCCTACAATGAGCAGTTCTTC.